Below, 27 T cell receptor beta chains from the same sample are listed, as sequenced in a study of OX40 agonist ivuxolimab in advanced cancers. Clones were sequenced by immunoSEQ multiplex PCR, and TCRdb holds only the in-frame ones, with some missing. The table records fewer than 55,000 clones, around nine tenths of them present only once. The sequences come from CD4+ or CD8+ T cells sorted from blood, collected in a trial of the OX40 agonist ivuxolimab. These receptors all stem from an adult with an advanced solid tumor such as melanoma, head and neck, liver or kidney cancer.

This chain joins TRBV7-3 and TRBJ1-1; D unclear. The CDR3 sequence is 14 residues long. V lost 2 bases, J lost 4 bases, and 11 bases lay in between. Germline V gives CDR1 SGHTA, CDR2 FQGTGA. Written as DNA, the CDR3 is TGTGCCAGCAGCTTATCAAGAGGGCGCACTGAAGCTTTCTTT. This gives the protein CASSLSRGRTEAFF.

The chain links TRBV7-3 to TRBJ1-2, with D unresolved. Germline V gives CDR1 SGHTA, CDR2 FQGTGA. This CDR3 is 16 amino acids long. The V gene lost 0 bases and the J gene lost 3 bases, with 14 bases spanning the gap. CDR3 sequence reads: CASSLTPGRNYYGYTF. Written as DNA, the CDR3 is TGTGCCAGCAGCTTAACCCCAGGACGGAACTACTATGGCTACACCTTC.

V and J are TRBV4-3 and TRBJ2-3, with a weak D call TRBD1 (6 bases). This CDR3 is built from 15 residues. Trimming cost V 8 bases and J 3 bases, with 18 bases left between them. Germline assignment: CDR1 LGHNA and CDR2 YSLEER. CDR3: CASGKGEKTTDTQYF. The CDR3 nucleotides are TGCGCCAGCGGCAAGGGGGAAAAGACGACAGATACGCAGTATTTT.

This chain connects TRBV4-1 to TRBJ2-7; D gene ambiguous. Germline V gives CDR1 MGHRA, CDR2 YSYEKL. This CDR3 is built from 13 residues. Deletions cut 0 bases from V and 6 bases from J, with 9 bases between. The CDR3 protein is CASSQDGVLEQYF. CDR3 DNA: TGCGCCAGCAGCCAAGATGGAGTTCTCGAGCAGTACTTC.

The CDR3 DNA follows: TGTGCCAGCAGTTGGGTAGTGGGGCCCGGGGAGCTGTTTTTT. Translating it yields CASSWVVGPGELFF. The chain joins TRBV27 to TRBJ2-2, with D tentatively TRBD1 (5 bases). Trimming took 4 bases from V and 6 from J, leaving 12 bases between them. The CDR3 consists of 14 residues. Germline CDR1 MNHEY, CDR2 SMNVEV (reference sequence).

This sequence joins TRBV29-1 and TRBJ1-3; unclear D gene. V was trimmed by 6 bases and J by 0 bases, leaving 9 bases between them. The CDR3 loop spans 13 amino acids. Germline-derived CDR1 and CDR2 are SQVTM and ANQGSEA. Here the CDR3 DNA reads TGCAGCGTGGCAGGACCCTCTGGAAACACCATATATTTT. Translated, it gives CSVAGPSGNTIYF.

The rearrangement links TRBV19 to TRBJ2-1, with 9 bases identical to TRBD2. Germline CDR1 and CDR2: LNHDA and SQIVND (reference sequence). The ends lost 2 bases at V and 4 bases at J; junction bases unmatched: 6. This CDR3 contains 16 residues. The CDR3 loop is CASSITLAGLYNEQFF. CDR3 DNA sequence: TGTGCCAGTAGTATAACCCTAGCGGGATTATACAATGAGCAGTTCTTC.

The V call is TRBV7-9, the J call TRBJ2-7, with TRBD2 identical over 13 bases. Germline-derived CDR1 and CDR2 are SEHNR and FQNEAQ (reference sequence). This CDR3 contains 19 residues. V dropped 6 bases and J dropped 4; count of bases not matched to a gene: 18. CDR3 nucleotide sequence: TGTGCCAGCAGACGCGGGACTAGCGGGGACGCGACCAAACCATACGAGCAGTACTTC. Translation gives CASRRGTSGDATKPYEQYF.

J is TRBJ1-1 and V is TRBV7-9; 9 bases fit TRBD1. This CDR3 has 12 amino acids. From germline, CDR1 is SEHNR and CDR2 FQNEAQ (reference sequence). V shed 5 bases and J 9 bases; nucleotides not matched to a gene: 4. The CDR3 DNA is TGTGCCAGCAGCCGGGGACAGGGAAAAGCTTTCTTT. Amino acids: CASSRGQGKAFF.

The gene calls are TRBV4-3 and TRBJ1-5; D gene unclear. Germline V gives CDR1 LGHNA, CDR2 YSLEER. V lost 0 bases, J lost 3 bases, and 9 bases lay in between. The CDR3 runs 15 residues. The CDR3 DNA is TGCGCCAGCAGCCAAGATAGAGGCATCAATCAGCCCCAGCATTTT. This codes for CASSQDRGINQPQHF.

The J gene is TRBJ2-7, the V gene TRBV7-9; D remains unclear. The V end was cut by 2 bases, the J end by 1 base, with 6 bases between. The germline V gene has CDR1 SEHNR and CDR2 FQNEAQ (reference sequence). CDR3 length: 13 amino acids. The DNA of the CDR3 is TGTGCCAGCAGCTTAACACAATCCTACGAGCAGTACTTC. Protein product: CASSLTQSYEQYF.

V is TRBV7-2 and J is TRBJ1-3; tentative D call: TRBD1 (6 bases). Germline V gene lookup returns CDR1 SGHTA and CDR2 FQGNSA. V gave up 2 bases and J gave up 2 bases, with 16 bases separating them. The CDR3 is made up of 17 amino acids. The CDR3: CASSLRGRGPTGNTIYF. The CDR3 bases are TGTGCCAGCAGCTTAAGGGGGAGGGGTCCTACTGGAAACACCATATATTTT.

This clone was seen more than once but under ten times. The V call is TRBV5-6, the J call TRBJ1-6, with no clear D. With 2 bases removed from V and 14 bases from J, the gap between germline ends came to 11 bases. The CDR3 has 12 amino acids. The germline CDR1 and CDR2 sequences are SGHDT and YYEEEE. The CDR3 loop is CASSFGDSALHF. In DNA form, the CDR3 reads TGTGCCAGCAGCTTTGGGGATTCGGCCCTCCACTTT.

This rearrangement joins TRBV4-1 to TRBJ2-6; unclear D gene. CDR3 length equals 18 residues. The V and J ends lost 0 bases and 0 bases respectively, with 12 bases between them. CDR1 is MGHRA and CDR2 is YSYEKL in the germline V gene. The CDR3 loop is CASSQDSKGNSGANVLTF. Here the CDR3 DNA reads TGCGCCAGCAGCCAAGATAGCAAGGGAAACTCTGGGGCCAACGTCCTGACTTTC.

The V gene is TRBV6-5, the J gene TRBJ1-1, with unresolved D. The CDR3 is 15 amino acids. Trimming cost V 0 bases and J 6 bases, with 14 bases left between them. The V gene's germline CDR1 is MNHEY and CDR2 SVGAGI. The CDR3 region has the DNA TGTGCCAGCAGTTACTCGAAAATCCTGTCTTCTGAAGCTTTCTTT. Residues: CASSYSKILSSEAFF.

The chain links TRBV5-1 to TRBJ2-1; 11 bases align to TRBD2. The CDR3 has 14 residues. V trimming: 6 bases; J trimming: 3 bases; junction bases outside the gene matches: 2. Germline V gene sequence: CDR1 SGHRS, CDR2 YFSETQ. CDR3 sequence: CASMGLADYNEQFF. CDR3 coding DNA: TGCGCCAGCATGGGACTAGCGGACTACAATGAGCAGTTCTTC.

The chain has TRBV10-3 and TRBJ2-7, with D possibly being TRBD2 (6 bases). Germline V gene data show CDR1 as ENHRY and CDR2 as SYGVKD. The length of the CDR3 is 14 residues. The V gene lost 2 bases and the J gene lost 0 bases, with 8 bases spanning the gap. The CDR3 is CAISERDSSYEQYF. DNA for the CDR3: TGTGCCATCAGTGAGCGGGACTCCTCCTACGAGCAGTACTTC.

As DNA, the CDR3 is TGTGCCAGCAGCGTAGCTTTAAAAGGGAGCGGGCTAAGCTCCTACAATGAGCAGTTCTTC. It specifies CASSVALKGSGLSSYNEQFF. This rearrangement joins TRBV9 to TRBJ2-1; tentatively, D is TRBD2 (6 bases). The V end lost 0 bases, the J end lost 0 bases, and 22 bases lay between the germline ends. Germline loops: CDR1 SGDLS, CDR2 YYNGEE. The CDR3 runs to 20 residues. Together with reference TRBV9 and TRBJ2-1, the CDR3 gives the full variable domain: DSGVTQTPKHLITATGQRVTLRCSPRSGDLSVYWYQQSLDQGLQFLIQYYNGEERAKGNILERFSAQQFPDLHSELNLSSLELGDSALYFCASSVALKGSGLSSYNEQFFGPGTRLTVL.

This chain uses TRBV9 with TRBJ2-5; D is perhaps TRBD1 (6 bases). With 1 base removed from V and 2 bases from J, the gap between germline ends came to 9 bases. The germline V gene has CDR1 SGDLS and CDR2 YYNGEE. There are 14 residues in the CDR3. The CDR3 sequence is CASSVTGLQETQYF. DNA of the CDR3: TGTGCCAGCAGCGTAACAGGGTTACAAGAGACCCAGTACTTC.

The V and J genes are TRBV29-1 and TRBJ2-7, with TRBD2 identical over 8 bases. The CDR3 runs to 13 residues. V was pared by 8 bases and J by 3 bases, with 9 bases of the junction left unmatched. Germline CDR1 is SQVTM and CDR2 is ANQGSEA. CDR3 DNA sequence: TGCAGCACGGGGGGGGGCTTAGGCTACGAGCAGTACTTC. It encodes CSTGGGLGYEQYF.

The chain employs TRBV11-2 and TRBJ1-1; 9 bases are a match to TRBD1. V gave up 1 base and J gave up 8 bases; unmatched junction bases: 11. The CDR3 covers 16 residues. Germline CDR1 is SGHAT and CDR2 is FQNNGV. CDR3 region: CASSLVPLDRGLEAFF. The CDR3 bases are TGTGCCAGCAGCTTAGTTCCCCTGGACAGGGGATTGGAAGCTTTCTTT. The whole variable domain, remainder taken from reference TRBV11-2 and TRBJ1-1, is EAGVAQSPRYKIIEKRQSVAFWCNPISGHATLYWYQQILGQGPKLLIQFQNNGVVDDSQLPKDRFSAERLKGVDSTLKIQPAKLEDSAVYLCASSLVPLDRGLEAFFGQGTRLTVV.

The chain has TRBV6-5 and TRBJ2-7; a weak D match, TRBD1 (5 bases). With 8 bases removed from V and 0 bases from J, the gap between germline ends came to 17 bases. This CDR3 is 15 amino acids long. Germline assignment: CDR1 MNHEY and CDR2 SVGAGI. As DNA, the CDR3 is TGTGCCAGCCATCCGGACAATTTGAACTCCTACGAGCAGTACTTC. This encodes CASHPDNLNSYEQYF.

This chain connects TRBV6-5 to TRBJ2-2; D call uncertain. This CDR3 comprises 15 residues. The germline CDR1 and CDR2 sequences are MNHEY and SVGAGI. V shed 0 bases and J shed 6 bases, with 11 bases lying between them. CDR3 in DNA: TGTGCCAGCAGTTACTCGGGGTTTCCGCCCGGGGAGCTGTTTTTT. Its protein is CASSYSGFPPGELFF.

This chain joins TRBV7-8 and TRBJ1-1, with 7 bases identical to TRBD1. The CDR3 sequence is 18 residues long. Germline values: CDR1 SGHVS, CDR2 FQNEAQ. Trimming removed 5 bases from V and 5 bases from J; junction bases left unmatched: 20. The CDR3 is CASSPGRFVMRQGTEAFF. The DNA for the CDR3 is TGTGCCAGCAGCCCAGGGCGGTTTGTGATGAGACAGGGAACTGAAGCTTTCTTT. Full variable domain (rest looked up from reference TRBV7-8 and TRBJ1-1): GAGVSQSPRYKVAKRGQDVALRCDPISGHVSLFWYQQALGQGPEFLTYFQNEAQLDKSGLPSDRFFAERPEGSVSTLKIQRTQQEDSAVYLCASSPGRFVMRQGTEAFFGQGTRLTVV.

The CDR3: CASSLLSNTEAFF. The CDR3 coding sequence is TGTGCCAGCAGCTTACTCAGTAACACTGAAGCTTTCTTT. This chain joins TRBV7-8 and TRBJ1-1; no firm D call. CDR3 size: 13 residues. The V and J ends lost 2 bases and 2 bases respectively, with 6 bases between them. Germline V gene data show CDR1 as SGHVS and CDR2 as FQNEAQ.

The chain is built from TRBV27 and TRBJ2-5, with TRBD1 matching 8 bases. V shed 5 bases, J shed 3 bases, and the junction held 8 bases outside the gene matches. The CDR3 has 15 residues. Germline CDR1 and CDR2: MNHEY and SMNVEV (reference sequence). This CDR3 is CASSPWTGTKETQYF. The CDR3 coding sequence is TGTGCCAGCAGTCCCTGGACAGGGACGAAAGAGACCCAGTACTTC.

The CDR3 region is CASSVPLTGEGTEAFF. The CDR3, as DNA: TGTGCCAGCAGCGTACCCTTGACAGGGGAGGGCACTGAAGCTTTCTTT. The chain recombines TRBV9 with TRBJ1-1; TRBD1 agrees at 8 bases. CDR1 is SGDLS, CDR2 YYNGEE, per germline. CDR3 size: 16 residues. With 1 base clipped from V and 4 bases from J, the junction kept 9 bases outside the gene matches.